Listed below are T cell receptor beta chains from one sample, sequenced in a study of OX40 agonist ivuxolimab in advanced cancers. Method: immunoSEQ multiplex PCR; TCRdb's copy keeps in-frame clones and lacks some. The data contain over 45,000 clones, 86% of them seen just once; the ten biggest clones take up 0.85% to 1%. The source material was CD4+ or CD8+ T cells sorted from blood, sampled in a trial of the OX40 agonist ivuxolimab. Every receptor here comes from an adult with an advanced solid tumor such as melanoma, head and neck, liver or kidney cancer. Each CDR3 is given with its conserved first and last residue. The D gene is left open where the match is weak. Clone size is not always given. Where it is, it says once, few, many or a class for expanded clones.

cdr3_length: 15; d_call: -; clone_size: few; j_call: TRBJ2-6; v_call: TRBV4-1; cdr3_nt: TGCGCCAGCAGCCCGAGCTACTCTGGGGCCAACGTCCTGACTTTC; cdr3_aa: CASSPSYSGANVLTF
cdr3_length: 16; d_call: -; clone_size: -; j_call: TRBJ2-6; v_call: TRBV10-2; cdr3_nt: TGCGCCATCGGGGACGGGAAGACCTCTGGGGCCAACGTCCTGACTTTC; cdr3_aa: CAIGDGKTSGANVLTF
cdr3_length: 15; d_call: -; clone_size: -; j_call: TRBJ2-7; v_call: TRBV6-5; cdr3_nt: TGTGCCAGCAGTGGGCTCGGTGGGGCCGTCTACGAGCAGTACTTC; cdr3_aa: CASSGLGGAVYEQYF
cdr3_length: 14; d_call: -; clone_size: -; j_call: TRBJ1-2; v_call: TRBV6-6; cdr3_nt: TGTGCCAGCAGTTACCAACCAGTTAACTATGGCTACACCTTC; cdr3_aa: CASSYQPVNYGYTF
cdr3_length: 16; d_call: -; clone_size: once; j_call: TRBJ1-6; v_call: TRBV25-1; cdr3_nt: TGTGCCAGCAGTGAATGGAGAGGCTCCTATAATTCACCCCTCCACTTT; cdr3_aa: CASSEWRGSYNSPLHF
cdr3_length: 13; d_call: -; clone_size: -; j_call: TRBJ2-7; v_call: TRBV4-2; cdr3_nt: TGTGCCAGCAGCCAAGGGGGCGGCTACGAGCAGTACTTC; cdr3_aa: CASSQGGGYEQYF
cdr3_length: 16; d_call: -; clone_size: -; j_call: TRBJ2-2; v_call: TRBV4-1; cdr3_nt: TGCGCCAGCAGTTTAAGGACGGGAAGTAGCCCCGGGGAGCTGTTTTTT; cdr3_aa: CASSLRTGSSPGELFF
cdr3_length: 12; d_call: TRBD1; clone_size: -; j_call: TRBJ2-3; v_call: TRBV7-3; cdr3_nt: TGTGCCAGCAGCACAGGGGCAGATACGCAGTATTTT; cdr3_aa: CASSTGADTQYF
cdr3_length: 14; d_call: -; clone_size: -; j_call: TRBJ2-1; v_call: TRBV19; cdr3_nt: TGTGCCAGTACCAATTGGTACGTAGACGGTGAGCAGTTCTTC; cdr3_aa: CASTNWYVDGEQFF
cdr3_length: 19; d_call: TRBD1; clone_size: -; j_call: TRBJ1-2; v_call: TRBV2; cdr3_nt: TGTGCCAGCAGTGAAGTTATACCGGGACAGGGGGTTTTGTTCTATGGCTACACCTTC; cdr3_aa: CASSEVIPGQGVLFYGYTF
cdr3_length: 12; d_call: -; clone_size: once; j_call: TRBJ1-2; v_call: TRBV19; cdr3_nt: TGTGCCAGTAGTATGAGGGGGTCGGGCTACACCTTC; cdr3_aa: CASSMRGSGYTF
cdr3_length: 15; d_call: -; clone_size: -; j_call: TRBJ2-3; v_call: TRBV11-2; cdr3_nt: TGTGCCAGCAGATCGGGACGGGGAATTGGGGATACGCAGTATTTT; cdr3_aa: CASRSGRGIGDTQYF
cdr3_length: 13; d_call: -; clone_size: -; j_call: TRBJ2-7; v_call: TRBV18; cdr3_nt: TGTGCCAGCTCAGATTTTTTATCCTACGAGCAGTACTTC; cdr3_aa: CASSDFLSYEQYF
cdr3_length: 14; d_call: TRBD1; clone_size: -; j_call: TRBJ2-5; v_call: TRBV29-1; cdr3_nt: TGCGGCGTTAGGGACAGGGGCCGACAAGAGACCCAGTACTTC; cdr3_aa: CGVRDRGRQETQYF
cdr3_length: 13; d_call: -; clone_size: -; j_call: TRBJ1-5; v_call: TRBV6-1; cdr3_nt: TGTGCCAGCAACGGAGTATCTGTTCAGCCCCAGCATTTT; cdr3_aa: CASNGVSVQPQHF
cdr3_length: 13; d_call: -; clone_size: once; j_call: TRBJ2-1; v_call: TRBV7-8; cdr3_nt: TGTGCCAGCGGCTTGGACGTGAATTCTGTGCAGTTCTTC; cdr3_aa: CASGLDVNSVQFF
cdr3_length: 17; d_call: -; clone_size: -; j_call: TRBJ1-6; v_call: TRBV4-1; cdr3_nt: TGCGCCAGCAGCCACTCAGGGCAAAATACTAATAATTCACCCCTCCACTTT; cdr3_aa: CASSHSGQNTNNSPLHF
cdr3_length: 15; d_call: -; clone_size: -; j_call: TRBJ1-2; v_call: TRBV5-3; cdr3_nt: TGTGCCAGAAGCTTGGCCGCGGGGGGGCACTATGGCTACACCTTC; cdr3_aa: CARSLAAGGHYGYTF
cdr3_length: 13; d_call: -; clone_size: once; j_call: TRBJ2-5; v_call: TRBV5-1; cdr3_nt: TGCGCCAGCAGCTTGAGAGGTCAAGAGACCCAGTACTTC; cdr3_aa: CASSLRGQETQYF
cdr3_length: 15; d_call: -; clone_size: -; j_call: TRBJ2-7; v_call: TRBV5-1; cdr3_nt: TGCGCCAGCAGCTCCGGGGGCTCCGTTCCCTACGAGCAGTACTTC; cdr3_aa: CASSSGGSVPYEQYF
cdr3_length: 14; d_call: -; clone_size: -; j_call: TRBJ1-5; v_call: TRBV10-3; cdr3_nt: TGTGCCATCAGTGAGTCTTTGAGCAATCAGCCCCAGCATTTT; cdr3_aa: CAISESLSNQPQHF
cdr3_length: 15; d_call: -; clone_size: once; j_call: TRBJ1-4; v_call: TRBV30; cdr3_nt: TGTGCCTGGAGTGTACGTTGGACGGAGAATGAAAAACTGTTTTTT; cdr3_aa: CAWSVRWTENEKLFF
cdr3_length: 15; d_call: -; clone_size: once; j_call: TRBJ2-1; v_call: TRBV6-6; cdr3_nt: TGTGCCAGCAGTTACGGTGGTTCTCGGGACAATGAGCAGTTCTTC; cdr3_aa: CASSYGGSRDNEQFF
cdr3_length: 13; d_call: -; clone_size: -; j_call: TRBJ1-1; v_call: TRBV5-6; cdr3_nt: TGTGCCAGCAGCTTTCAGGTTAACACTGAAGCTTTCTTT; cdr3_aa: CASSFQVNTEAFF
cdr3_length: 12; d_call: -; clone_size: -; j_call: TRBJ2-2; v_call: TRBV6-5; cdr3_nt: TGTGCCAGCAGTACATGGGGCGGGGAGCTGTTTTTT; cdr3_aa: CASSTWGGELFF
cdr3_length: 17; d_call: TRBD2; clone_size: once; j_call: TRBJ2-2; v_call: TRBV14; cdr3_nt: TGTGCCAGCAGCCAAGCCCAGGGAGGGAGCATGGCCGGGGAGCTGTTTTTT; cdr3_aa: CASSQAQGGSMAGELFF
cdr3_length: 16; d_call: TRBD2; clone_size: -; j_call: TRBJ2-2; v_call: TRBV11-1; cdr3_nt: TGTGCCAGCAGCTTAGCGCTAGTAGCGGGGACCGGGGAGCTGTTTTTT; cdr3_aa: CASSLALVAGTGELFF
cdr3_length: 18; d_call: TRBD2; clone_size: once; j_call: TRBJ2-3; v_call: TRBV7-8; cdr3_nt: TGTGCCAGCAGCTTAGGAGGACTAGCGGGGGGCCGAGCAGATACGCAGTATTTT; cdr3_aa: CASSLGGLAGGRADTQYF
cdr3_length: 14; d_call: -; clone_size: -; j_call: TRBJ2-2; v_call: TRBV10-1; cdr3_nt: TGCGCCAGCAGCCTAGGGGGGAACACCGGGGAGCTGTTTTTT; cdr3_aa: CASSLGGNTGELFF
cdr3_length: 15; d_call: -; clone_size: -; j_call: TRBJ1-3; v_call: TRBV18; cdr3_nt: TGTGCCAGCTCACCCCGGACAAATACTGGAAACACCATATATTTT; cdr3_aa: CASSPRTNTGNTIYF
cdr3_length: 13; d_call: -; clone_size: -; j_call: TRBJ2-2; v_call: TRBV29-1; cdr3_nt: TGCAGCGTCCGACTGGGAAACACCGGGGAGCTGTTTTTT; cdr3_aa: CSVRLGNTGELFF
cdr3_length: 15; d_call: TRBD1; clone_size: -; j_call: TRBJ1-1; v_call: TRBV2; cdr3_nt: TGTGCCAGCAGGGAGGACAGGGCGTTGAACACTGAAGCTTTCTTT; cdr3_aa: CASREDRALNTEAFF
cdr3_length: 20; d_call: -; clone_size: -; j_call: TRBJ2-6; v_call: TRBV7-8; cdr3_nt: TGTGCCAGCAGCTTAGGGCACGGGAACCTCGGGTCCTCTGGGGCCAACGTCCTGACTTTC; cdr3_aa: CASSLGHGNLGSSGANVLTF
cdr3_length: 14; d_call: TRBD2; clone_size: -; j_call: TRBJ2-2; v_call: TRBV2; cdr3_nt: TGTGCCAGCAAAACCAGGGAGGGAACCGGGGAGCTGTTTTTT; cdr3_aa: CASKTREGTGELFF
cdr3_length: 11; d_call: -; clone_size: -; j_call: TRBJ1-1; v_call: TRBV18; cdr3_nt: TGTGCCAGCATTGGTGGGACTGAAGCTTTCTTT; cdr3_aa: CASIGGTEAFF
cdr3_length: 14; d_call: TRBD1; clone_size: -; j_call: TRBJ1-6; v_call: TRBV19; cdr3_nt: TGTGCCAGTAGCACCACAGGGGTTCGCTCACCCCTCCACTTT; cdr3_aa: CASSTTGVRSPLHF
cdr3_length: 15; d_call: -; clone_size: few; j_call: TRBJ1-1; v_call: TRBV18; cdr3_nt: TGTGCCAGCTCACCAAATCGACAGACGAACACTGAAGCTTTCTTT; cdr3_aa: CASSPNRQTNTEAFF
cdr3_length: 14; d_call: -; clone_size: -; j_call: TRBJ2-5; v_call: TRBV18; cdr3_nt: TGTGCCAGCTCACCAGGGGGGGGCCTTGAGACCCAGTACTTC; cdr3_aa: CASSPGGGLETQYF
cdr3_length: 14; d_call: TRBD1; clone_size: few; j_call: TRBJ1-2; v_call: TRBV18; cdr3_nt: TGTGCCAGCTCAACAGGACAGGGCACAAGGAGCTACACCTTC; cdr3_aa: CASSTGQGTRSYTF
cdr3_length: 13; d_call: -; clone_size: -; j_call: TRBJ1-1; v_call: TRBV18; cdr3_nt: TGTGCCAGCTCAGGGCTGGAGGTCGGCAAAGCTTTCTTT; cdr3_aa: CASSGLEVGKAFF
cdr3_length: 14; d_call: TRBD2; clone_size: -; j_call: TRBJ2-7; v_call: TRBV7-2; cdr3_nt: TGTGCCAGCAGCTGGGGGACTAGCTCCTACGAGCAGTACTTC; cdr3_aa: CASSWGTSSYEQYF
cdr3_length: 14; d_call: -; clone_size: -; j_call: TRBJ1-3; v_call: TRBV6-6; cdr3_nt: TGTGCCAGCAAAGCCACGGGTGCCGGAAACACCATATATTTT; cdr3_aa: CASKATGAGNTIYF
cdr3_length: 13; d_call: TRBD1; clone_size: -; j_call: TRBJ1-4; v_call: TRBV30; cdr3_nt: TGTGCCTGGAGGACAGGGGGCGGAGAAAAACTGTTTTTT; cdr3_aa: CAWRTGGGEKLFF
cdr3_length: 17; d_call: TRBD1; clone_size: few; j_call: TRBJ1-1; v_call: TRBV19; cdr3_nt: TGTGCCAGTAGTATATTGTTTGGGACAGGGGTTCACACTGAAGCTTTCTTT; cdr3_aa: CASSILFGTGVHTEAFF
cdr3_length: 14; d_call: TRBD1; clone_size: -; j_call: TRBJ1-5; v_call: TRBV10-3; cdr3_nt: TGTGCCACCGGGACAGGGTATAGCAATCAGCCCCAGCATTTT; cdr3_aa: CATGTGYSNQPQHF
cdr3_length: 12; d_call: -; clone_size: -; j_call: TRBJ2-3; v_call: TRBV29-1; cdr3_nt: TGCAGCGTTGAAGATGGGTCAGATACGCAGTATTTT; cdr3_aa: CSVEDGSDTQYF
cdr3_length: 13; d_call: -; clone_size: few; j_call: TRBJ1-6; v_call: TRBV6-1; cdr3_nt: TGTGTAAGCTTGCGGGACAACAATTCACCCCTCCACTTT; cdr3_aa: CVSLRDNNSPLHF
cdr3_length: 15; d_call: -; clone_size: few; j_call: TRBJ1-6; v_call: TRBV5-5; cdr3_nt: TGTGCCAGCAGCTTGGGGAGGGTTCAGTATTCACCCCTCCACTTT; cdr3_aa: CASSLGRVQYSPLHF
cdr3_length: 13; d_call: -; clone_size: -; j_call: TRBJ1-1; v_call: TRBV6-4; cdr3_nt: TGTGCCAGCAGTGACAGGGGTGGGACTGAAGCTTTCTTT; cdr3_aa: CASSDRGGTEAFF
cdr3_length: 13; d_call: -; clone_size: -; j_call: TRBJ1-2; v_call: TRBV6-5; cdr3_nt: TGTGCCAGCAGCCTGGGACCGTTCTATGGCTACACCTTC; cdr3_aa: CASSLGPFYGYTF
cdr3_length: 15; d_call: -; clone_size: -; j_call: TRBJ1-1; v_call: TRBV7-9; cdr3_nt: TGTGCCAGCAGCCTCGTGACAGTTGAGAACACTGAAGCTTTCTTT; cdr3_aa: CASSLVTVENTEAFF
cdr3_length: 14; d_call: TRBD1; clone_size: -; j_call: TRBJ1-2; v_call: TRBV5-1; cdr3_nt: TGCGCCAGCAGCTTGGTGGCAGGGGGCGTAGGCTACACCTTC; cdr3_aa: CASSLVAGGVGYTF
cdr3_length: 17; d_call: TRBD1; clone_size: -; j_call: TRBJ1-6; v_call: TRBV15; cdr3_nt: TGTGCCACCAGCAGTTATGGGACAGGGGGCCGCCATTCACCCCTCCACTTT; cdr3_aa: CATSSYGTGGRHSPLHF
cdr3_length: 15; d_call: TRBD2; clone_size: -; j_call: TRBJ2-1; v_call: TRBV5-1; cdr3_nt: TGCGCCCGCAGCTCTGGGGCGGGGGGGCAGAATGAGCAGTTCTTC; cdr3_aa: CARSSGAGGQNEQFF
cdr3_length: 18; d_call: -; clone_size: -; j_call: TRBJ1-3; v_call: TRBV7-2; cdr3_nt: TGTGCCAGCAGCCCTAGGCCCCAGGTAGCAACCTCTGGAAACACCATATATTTT; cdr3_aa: CASSPRPQVATSGNTIYF
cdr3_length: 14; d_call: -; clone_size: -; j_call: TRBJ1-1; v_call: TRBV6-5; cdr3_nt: TGTGCCAGCAGTCGAATGTACCTGAACACTGAAGCTTTCTTT; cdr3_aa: CASSRMYLNTEAFF
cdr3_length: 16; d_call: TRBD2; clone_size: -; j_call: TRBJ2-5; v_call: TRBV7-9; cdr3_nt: TGTGCCAGCAGCTTAAGGCTAGCGGGGCGACGAGAGACCCAGTACTTC; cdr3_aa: CASSLRLAGRRETQYF
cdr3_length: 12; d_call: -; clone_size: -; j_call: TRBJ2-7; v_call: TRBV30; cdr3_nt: TGTGCCGGTACGATGGGGGGCTACGAGCAGTACTTC; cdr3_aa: CAGTMGGYEQYF
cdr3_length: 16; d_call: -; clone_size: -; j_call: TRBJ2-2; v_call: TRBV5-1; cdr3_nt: TGCGCCAGCAGCTTACTAGCCGTCGCGAACACCGGGGAGCTGTTTTTT; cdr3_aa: CASSLLAVANTGELFF